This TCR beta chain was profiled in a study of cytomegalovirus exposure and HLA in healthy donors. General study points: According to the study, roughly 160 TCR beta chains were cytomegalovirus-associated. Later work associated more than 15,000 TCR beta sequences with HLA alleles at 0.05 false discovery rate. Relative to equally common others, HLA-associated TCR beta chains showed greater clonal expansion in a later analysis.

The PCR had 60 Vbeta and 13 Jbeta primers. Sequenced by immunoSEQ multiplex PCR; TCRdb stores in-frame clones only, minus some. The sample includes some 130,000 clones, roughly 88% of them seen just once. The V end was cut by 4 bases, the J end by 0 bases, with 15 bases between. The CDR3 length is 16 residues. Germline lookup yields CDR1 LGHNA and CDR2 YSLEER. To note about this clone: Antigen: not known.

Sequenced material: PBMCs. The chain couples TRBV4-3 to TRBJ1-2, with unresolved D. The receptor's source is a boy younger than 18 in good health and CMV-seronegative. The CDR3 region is CASSRRGGLANYGYTF. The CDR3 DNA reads TGCGCCAGCAGCCGCCGAGGAGGTCTTGCTAACTATGGCTACACCTTC.